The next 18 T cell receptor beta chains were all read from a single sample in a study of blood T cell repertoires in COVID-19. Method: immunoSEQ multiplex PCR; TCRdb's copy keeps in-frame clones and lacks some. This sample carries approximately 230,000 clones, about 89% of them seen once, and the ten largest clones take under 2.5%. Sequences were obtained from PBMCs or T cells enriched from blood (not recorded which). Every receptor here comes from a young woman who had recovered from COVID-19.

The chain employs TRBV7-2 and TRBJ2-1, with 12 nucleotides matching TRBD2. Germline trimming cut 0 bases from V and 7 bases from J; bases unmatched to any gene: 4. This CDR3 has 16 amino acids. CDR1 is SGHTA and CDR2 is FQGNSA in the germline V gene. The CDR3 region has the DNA TGTGCCAGCAGCTTAGCTCTAGCGGGAGGGCGGAATGAGCAGTTCTTC. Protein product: CASSLALAGGRNEQFF.

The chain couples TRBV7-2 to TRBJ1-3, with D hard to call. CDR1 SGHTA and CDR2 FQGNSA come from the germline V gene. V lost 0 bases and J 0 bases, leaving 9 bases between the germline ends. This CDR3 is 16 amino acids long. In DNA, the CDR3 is TGTGCCAGCAGCTTAGCCCGTGTTGTCTCTGGAAACACCATATATTTT. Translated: CASSLARVVSGNTIYF.

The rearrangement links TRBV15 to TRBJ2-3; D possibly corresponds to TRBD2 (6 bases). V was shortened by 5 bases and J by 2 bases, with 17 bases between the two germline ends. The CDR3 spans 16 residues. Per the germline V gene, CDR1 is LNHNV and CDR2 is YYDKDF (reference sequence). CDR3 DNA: TGTGCCACCAGCTTGCTGGAGGGTAGTTTCACAGATACGCAGTATTTT. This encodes CATSLLEGSFTDTQYF. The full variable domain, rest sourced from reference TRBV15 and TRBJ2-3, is DAMVIQNPRYQVTQFGKPVTLSCSQTLNHNVMYWYQQKSSQAPKLLFHYYDKDFNNEADTPDNFQSRRPNTSFCFLDIRSPGLGDTAMYLCATSLLEGSFTDTQYFGPGTRLTVL.

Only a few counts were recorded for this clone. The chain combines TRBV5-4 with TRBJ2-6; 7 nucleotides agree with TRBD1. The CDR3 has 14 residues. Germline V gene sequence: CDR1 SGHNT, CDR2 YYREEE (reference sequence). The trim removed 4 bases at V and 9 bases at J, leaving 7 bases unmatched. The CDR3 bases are TGTGCCAGCAGCCCCGGGACAGAGATCAACGTCCTGACTTTC. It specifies CASSPGTEINVLTF.

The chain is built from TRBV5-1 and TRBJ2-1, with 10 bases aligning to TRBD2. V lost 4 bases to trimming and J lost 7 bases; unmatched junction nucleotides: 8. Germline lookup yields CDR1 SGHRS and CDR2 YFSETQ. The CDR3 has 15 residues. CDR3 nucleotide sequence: TGCGCCAGCAGCCCCTCTAGCGGGAGTTTGAATGAGCAGTTCTTC. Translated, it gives CASSPSSGSLNEQFF.

CDR3 sequence: CASSLDPGGGTGNEQFF. Here the CDR3 DNA reads TGTGCCAGCAGCTTAGATCCGGGCGGGGGTACGGGCAATGAGCAGTTCTTC. The gene calls are TRBV11-3 and TRBJ2-1, with TRBD2 matching over 7 bases. Germline CDR1 SGHNT, CDR2 YENEEA. The length of the CDR3 is 17 residues. V lost 0 bases and J lost 6; bases outside the gene matches: 11.

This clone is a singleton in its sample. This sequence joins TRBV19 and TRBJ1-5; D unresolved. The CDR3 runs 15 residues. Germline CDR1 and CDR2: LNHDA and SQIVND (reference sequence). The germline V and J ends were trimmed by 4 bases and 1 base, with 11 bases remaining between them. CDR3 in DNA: TGTGCCAGTAGTACCTCCGCTAGGAGCAATCAGCCCCAGCATTTT. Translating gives CASSTSARSNQPQHF.

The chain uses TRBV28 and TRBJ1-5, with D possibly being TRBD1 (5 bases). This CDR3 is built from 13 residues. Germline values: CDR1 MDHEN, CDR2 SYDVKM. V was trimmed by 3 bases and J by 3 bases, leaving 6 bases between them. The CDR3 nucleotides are TGTGCCAGCAGTTTGGACAACAATCAGCCCCAGCATTTT. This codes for CASSLDNNQPQHF.

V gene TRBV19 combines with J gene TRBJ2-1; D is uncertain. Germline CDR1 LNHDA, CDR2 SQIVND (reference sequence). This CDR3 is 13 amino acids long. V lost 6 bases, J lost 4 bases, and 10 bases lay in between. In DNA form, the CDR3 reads TGTGCCAGTAGAAACAACAATTACAATGAGCAGTTCTTC. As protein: CASRNNNYNEQFF.

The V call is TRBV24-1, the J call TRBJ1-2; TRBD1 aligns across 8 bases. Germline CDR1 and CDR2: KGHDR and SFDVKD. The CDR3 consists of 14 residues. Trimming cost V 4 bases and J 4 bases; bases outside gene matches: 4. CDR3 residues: CATSDQTGAYGYTF. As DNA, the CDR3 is TGTGCCACCAGTGACCAGACAGGGGCCTATGGCTACACCTTC.

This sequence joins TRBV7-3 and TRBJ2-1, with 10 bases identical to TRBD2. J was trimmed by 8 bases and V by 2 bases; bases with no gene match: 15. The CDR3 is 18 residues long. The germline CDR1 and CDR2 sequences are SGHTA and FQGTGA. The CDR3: CASSLFSRASGSLDEQFF. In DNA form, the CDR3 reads TGTGCCAGCAGCTTATTTAGTCGGGCTAGCGGGAGCCTGGATGAGCAGTTCTTC.

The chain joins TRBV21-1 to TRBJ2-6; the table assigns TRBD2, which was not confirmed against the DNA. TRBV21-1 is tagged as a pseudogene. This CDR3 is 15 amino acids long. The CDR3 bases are TGTGCCAGCAGCTACTTAAACTCTGGGGCCAACGTCCTGACTTTC. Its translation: CASSYLNSGANVLTF.

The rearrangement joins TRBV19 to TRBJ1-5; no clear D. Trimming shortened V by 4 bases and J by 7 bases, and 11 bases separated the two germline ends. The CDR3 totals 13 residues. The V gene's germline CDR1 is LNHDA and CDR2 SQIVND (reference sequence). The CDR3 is CASSTTWEQPQHF. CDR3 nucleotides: TGTGCCAGTAGTACAACATGGGAGCAGCCCCAGCATTTT.

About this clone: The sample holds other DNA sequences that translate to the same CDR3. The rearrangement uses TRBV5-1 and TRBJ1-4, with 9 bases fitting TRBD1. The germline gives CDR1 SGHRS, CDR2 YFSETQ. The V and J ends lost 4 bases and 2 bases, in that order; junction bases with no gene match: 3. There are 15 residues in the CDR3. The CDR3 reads CASSTDRGTNEKLFF. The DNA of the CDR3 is TGCGCCAGCAGCACGGACAGGGGCACTAATGAAAAACTGTTTTTT.

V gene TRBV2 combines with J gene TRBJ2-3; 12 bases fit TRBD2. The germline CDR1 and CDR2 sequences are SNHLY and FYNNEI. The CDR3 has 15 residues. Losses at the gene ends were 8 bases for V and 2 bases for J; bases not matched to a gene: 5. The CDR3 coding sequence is TGTGCCAGCCGGCTAGCGGGGGGGCACACAGATACGCAGTATTTT. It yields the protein CASRLAGGHTDTQYF. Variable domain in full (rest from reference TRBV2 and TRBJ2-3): EPEVTQTPSHQVTQMGQEVILRCVPISNHLYFYWYRQILGQKVEFLVSFYNNEISEKSEIFDDQFSVERPDGSNFTLKIRSTKLEDSAMYFCASRLAGGHTDTQYFGPGTRLTVL.

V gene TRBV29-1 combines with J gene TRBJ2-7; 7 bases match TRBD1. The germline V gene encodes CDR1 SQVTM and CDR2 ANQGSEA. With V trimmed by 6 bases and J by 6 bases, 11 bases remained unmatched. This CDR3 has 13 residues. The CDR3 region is CSVRPGTAGEQYF. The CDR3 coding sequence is TGCAGCGTCCGGCCCGGGACAGCAGGCGAGCAGTACTTC.

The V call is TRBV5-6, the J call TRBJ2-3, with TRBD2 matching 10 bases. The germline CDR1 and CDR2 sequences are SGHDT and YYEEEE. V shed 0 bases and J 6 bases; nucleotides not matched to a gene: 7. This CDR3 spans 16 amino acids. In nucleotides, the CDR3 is TGTGCCAGCAGCTTGGTTGGCCTAGCGGGGGCGGATACGCAGTATTTT. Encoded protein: CASSLVGLAGADTQYF.

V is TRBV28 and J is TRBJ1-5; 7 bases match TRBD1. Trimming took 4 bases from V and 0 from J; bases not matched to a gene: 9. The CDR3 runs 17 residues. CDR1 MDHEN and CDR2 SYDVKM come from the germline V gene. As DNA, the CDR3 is TGTGCCAGCAGTTCCCCAACAGGGGTGAGTAGCAATCAGCCCCAGCATTTT. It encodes CASSSPTGVSSNQPQHF. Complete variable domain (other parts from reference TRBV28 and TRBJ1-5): DVKVTQSSRYLVKRTGEKVFLECVQDMDHENMFWYRQDPGLGLRLIYFSYDVKMKEKGDIPEGYSVSREKKERFSLILESASTNQTSMYLCASSSPTGVSSNQPQHFGDGTRLSIL.